These T cell receptor beta chains were read from a single sample in a study of blood T cells in healthy people across ages. Using its own MiXCR run on the 5' RACE reads, TCRdb lists one record per CDR3 protein. The table has more than 750,000 distinct CDR3 sequences, 25% to 30% seen once. The same sample was also studied in work on T cells of mothers and their children.

The sequenced sample consisted of blood. Source of these receptors: a woman in her thirties or forties in good health. Both conserved end residues are part of each CDR3. D genes are given only for firm matches. The listing skips clone size in some rows; elsewhere it reads once, few, many or a size class.

>TRBJ2-6|many|.|TRBV7-9
CASGEEAGSAGANVLTF
TGTGCCAGCGGCGAAGAGGCAGGATCGGCGGGGGCCAACGTCCTGACTTTC
>TRBJ1-1|many|.|TRBV29-1
CSVRGYRAPNTEAFF
TGCAGCGTTCGGGGATACAGGGCCCCTAACACTGAAGCTTTCTTT
>TRBJ2-1|.|.|TRBV6-5
CASSYSPEPYNEQFF
TGTGCCAGCAGTTACTCACCGGAACCCTACAATGAGCAGTTCTTC
>TRBJ1-5|.|.|TRBV7-2
CASSRVTGRGQPQHF
TGTGCCAGCAGCCGAGTAACAGGGCGCGGTCAGCCCCAGCATTTT
>TRBJ2-5|.|TRBD1|TRBV12-3/TRBV12-4
CASSPDRATQYF
TGTGCCAGCAGTCCGGACAGGGCTACCCAGTACTTC
>TRBJ1-2|few|TRBD1|TRBV27
CASSLRGKQGVGGYTF
TGTGCCAGCAGTTTAAGGGGAAAGCAGGGGGTCGGCGGCTACACCTTC
>TRBJ2-1|many|TRBD2|TRBV7-2
CASSSIAGVIHEQFF
TGTGCCAGCAGCTCGATCGCGGGGGTGATTCATGAGCAGTTCTTC
>TRBJ1-1|.|.|TRBV28
CASSLRDVYLGAFF
TGTGCCAGCAGTCTCCGGGACGTCTACCTGGGGGCTTTCTTT
>TRBJ2-1|few|TRBD2|TRBV5-1
CASSLAGTRGANEQFF
TGCGCCAGCAGCTTGGCCGGGACTAGGGGGGCCAATGAGCAGTTCTTC
>TRBJ1-5|.|.|TRBV20-1
CSARVGTINQPQHF
TGCAGTGCTAGAGTCGGGACGATCAATCAGCCCCAGCATTTT
>TRBJ2-3|.|TRBD2|TRBV29-1
CSVETSGGPSTGTQYF
TGCAGCGTGGAGACTAGCGGGGGCCCTAGCACAGGTACGCAGTATTTT
>TRBJ1-2|.|.|TRBV6-2/TRBV6-3
CAIRQDAANGYTF
TGTGCCATTCGTCAAGACGCAGCTAACGGCTACACCTTC